Sequencing of this T cell receptor (beta chain) was carried out in a study of T-cell reconstitution after alpha-beta-depleted transplantation in children. Germline-derived CDR1 and CDR2 are MNHEY and SMNVEV (reference sequence). The CDR3 runs 16 residues. V gave up 5 bases and J gave up 5 bases, with 22 bases separating them. A library of TCRbeta sequences, prepared with unique molecular identifiers, was generated. TCRdb reanalysed the PCR reads using MiXCR and keeps one entry per CDR3 protein. Here the sample spans more than 400,000 distinct CDR3 sequences, over 40% being singletons. The sample was PBMCs, taken before TCRalphabeta/CD19-depleted stem cell transplant. The TCR was taken from a girl aged 2-10 years with aplastic anemia, due to receive a stem cell transplant. V usage is TRBV27 and J usage is TRBJ2-7, with D tentatively TRBD1 (5 bases). CDR3 amino acids: CASSPGFESRAHEQYF. Here the CDR3 DNA reads TGTGCCAGCAGTCCCGGGTTCGAGAGCAGGGCCCACGAGCAGTACTTC.